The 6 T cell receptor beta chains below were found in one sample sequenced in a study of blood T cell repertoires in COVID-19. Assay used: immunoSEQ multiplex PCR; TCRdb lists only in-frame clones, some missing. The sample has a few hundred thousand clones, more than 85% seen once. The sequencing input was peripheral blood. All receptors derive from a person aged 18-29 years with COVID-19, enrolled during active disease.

DNA of the CDR3: TGTGCCAGCAGTCCCATCTCGGGACAGGGGTATGGCTACACCTTC. Protein sequence: CASSPISGQGYGYTF. V gene TRBV28 combines with J gene TRBJ1-2; 10 bases map to TRBD1. CDR3 length equals 15 residues. J gave up 5 bases and V 5 bases, and 8 bases lay outside the gene matches. Per germline, CDR1 MDHEN and CDR2 SYDVKM.

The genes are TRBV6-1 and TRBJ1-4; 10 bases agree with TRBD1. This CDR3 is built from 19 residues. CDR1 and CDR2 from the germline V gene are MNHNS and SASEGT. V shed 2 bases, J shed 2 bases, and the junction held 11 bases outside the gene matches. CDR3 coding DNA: TGTGCCAGCAGTGAATGGTTTCCCGGACAGGGGGGCACTAATGAAAAACTGTTTTTT. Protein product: CASSEWFPGQGGTNEKLFF.

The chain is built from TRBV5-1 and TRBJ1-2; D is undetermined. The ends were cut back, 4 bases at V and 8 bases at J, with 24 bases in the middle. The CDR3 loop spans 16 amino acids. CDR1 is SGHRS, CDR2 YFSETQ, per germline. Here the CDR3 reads CASSTYPGGRDRGYTF. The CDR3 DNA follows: TGCGCCAGCAGCACCTACCCGGGAGGTAGGGATCGGGGCTACACCTTC.

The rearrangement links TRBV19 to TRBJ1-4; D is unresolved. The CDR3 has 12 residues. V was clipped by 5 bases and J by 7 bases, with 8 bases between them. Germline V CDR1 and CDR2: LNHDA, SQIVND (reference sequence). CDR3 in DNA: TGTGCCAGTAGTGCAGGATCTGAAAAACTGTTTTTT. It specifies CASSAGSEKLFF.

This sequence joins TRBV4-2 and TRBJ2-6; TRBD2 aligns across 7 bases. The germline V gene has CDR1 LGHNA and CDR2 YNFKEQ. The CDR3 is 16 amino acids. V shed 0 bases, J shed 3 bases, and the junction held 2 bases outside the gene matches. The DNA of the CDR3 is TGTGCCAGCAGCCAAGATGCGGGAGTTGGGGCCAACGTCCTGACTTTC. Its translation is CASSQDAGVGANVLTF.

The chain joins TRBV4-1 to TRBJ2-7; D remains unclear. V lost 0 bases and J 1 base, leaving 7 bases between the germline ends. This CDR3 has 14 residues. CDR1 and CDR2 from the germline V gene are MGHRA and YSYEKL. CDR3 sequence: CASSQDGLSYEQYF. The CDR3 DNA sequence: TGCGCCAGCAGCCAAGACGGTCTTTCCTACGAGCAGTACTTC.